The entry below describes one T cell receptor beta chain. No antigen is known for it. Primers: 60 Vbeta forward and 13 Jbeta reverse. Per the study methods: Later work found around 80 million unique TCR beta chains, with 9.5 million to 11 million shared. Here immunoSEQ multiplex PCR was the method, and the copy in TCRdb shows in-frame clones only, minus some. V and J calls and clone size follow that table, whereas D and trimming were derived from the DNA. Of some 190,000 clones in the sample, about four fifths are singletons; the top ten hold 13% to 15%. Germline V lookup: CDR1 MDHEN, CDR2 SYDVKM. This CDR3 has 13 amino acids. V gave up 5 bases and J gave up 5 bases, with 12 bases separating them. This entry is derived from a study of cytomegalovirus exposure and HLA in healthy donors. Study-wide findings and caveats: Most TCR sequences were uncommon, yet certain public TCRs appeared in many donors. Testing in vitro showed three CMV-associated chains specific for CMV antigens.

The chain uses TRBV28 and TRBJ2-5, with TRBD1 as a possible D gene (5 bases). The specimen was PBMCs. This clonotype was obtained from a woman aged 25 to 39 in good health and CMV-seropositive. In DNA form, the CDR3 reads TGTGCCAGCAGTCTCAGGGTTTTGGAGACCCAGTACTTC. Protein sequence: CASSLRVLETQYF.